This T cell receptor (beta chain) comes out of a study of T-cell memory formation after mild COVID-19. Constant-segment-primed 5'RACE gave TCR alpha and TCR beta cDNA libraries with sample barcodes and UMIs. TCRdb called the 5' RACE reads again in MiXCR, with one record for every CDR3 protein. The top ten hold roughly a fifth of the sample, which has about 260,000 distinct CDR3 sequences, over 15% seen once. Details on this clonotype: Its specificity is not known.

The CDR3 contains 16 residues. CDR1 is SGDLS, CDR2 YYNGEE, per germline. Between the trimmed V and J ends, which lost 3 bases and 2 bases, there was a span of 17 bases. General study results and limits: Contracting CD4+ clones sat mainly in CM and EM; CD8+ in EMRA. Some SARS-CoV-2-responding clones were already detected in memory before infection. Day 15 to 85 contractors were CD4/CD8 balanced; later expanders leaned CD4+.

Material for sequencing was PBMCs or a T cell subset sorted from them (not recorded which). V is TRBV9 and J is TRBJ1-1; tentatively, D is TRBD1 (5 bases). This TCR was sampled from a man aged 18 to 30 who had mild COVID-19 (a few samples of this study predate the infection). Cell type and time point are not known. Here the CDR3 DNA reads TGTGCCAGCAGCGAGGGGACCCTAAGGACAAACACTGAAGCTTTCTTT. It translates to CASSEGTLRTNTEAFF.